This T cell receptor beta chain is drawn from a study of blood T cell repertoires in COVID-19. Study at large: Acute and convalescent COVID-19 samples came from the United States, Italy and Spain. In each case, the material was cDNA or gDNA derived from T cells, B-cell-depleted T cells, or PBMCs.

Individuals aged roughly 18 to 95 years were recruited from roughly 22 US areas. Original handling: From reference gene primer amplification, estimates of nucleated cell counts were derived. TCRdb keeps only in-frame clones here, not all; method: immunoSEQ multiplex PCR. V and J calls and clone size are those listed in that table; D and trimming were worked out from the DNA. This sample has around 220,000 clones, with approximately 86% found just once. CDR1 is SGHNT and CDR2 is YYREEE in the germline V gene (reference sequence). Trimming took 4 bases from V and 1 from J, leaving 14 bases between them. CDR3 length: 15 residues.

This chain uses TRBV5-4 with TRBJ1-1; a weak D match, TRBD1 (6 bases). This TCR was recovered from a woman in her 30s with acute COVID-19. Sequenced sample: PBMCs or T cells enriched from blood (not recorded which). The CDR3 DNA reads as TGTGCCAGCAGCCGGCAAACAGGGACGAACACTGAAGCTTTCTTT. Its protein product is CASSRQTGTNTEAFF.